This T cell receptor (beta chain) appears in the sequencing data of a study of a mutant IDH1 vaccine in newly diagnosed glioma. Study overall: Vaccination began 4-6 weeks post radiotherapy alone, or with temozolomide cycles. Antecedent treatment encompassed radiotherapy, temozolomide, or their combination; the majority received both.

V was cut by 6 bases and J by 5 bases, with 13 bases left in between. Germline V gene sequence: CDR1 SNHLY, CDR2 FYNNEI. The CDR3 spans 13 residues. Here immunoSEQ multiplex PCR was the method, and the copy in TCRdb shows in-frame clones only, minus some. The sample has some 52,000 clones, 90% to 95% seen once. As for time point: week 11, during vaccination. One vaccine dose held 300 ug of mutant IDH1 20-mer peptide and came with topical imiquimod. Concerning this clone: Its antigen is not identified.

The source material was PBMCs, sampled from a glioma patient whose treatment included an IDH1 peptide vaccine. The receptor was derived from a middle-aged man with glioma. J is TRBJ1-2 and V is TRBV2, with D unresolved. This CDR3 reads CASRTLSSYGYTF. The DNA of the CDR3 is TGTGCCAGCAGGACACTAAGCTCGTATGGCTACACCTTC.